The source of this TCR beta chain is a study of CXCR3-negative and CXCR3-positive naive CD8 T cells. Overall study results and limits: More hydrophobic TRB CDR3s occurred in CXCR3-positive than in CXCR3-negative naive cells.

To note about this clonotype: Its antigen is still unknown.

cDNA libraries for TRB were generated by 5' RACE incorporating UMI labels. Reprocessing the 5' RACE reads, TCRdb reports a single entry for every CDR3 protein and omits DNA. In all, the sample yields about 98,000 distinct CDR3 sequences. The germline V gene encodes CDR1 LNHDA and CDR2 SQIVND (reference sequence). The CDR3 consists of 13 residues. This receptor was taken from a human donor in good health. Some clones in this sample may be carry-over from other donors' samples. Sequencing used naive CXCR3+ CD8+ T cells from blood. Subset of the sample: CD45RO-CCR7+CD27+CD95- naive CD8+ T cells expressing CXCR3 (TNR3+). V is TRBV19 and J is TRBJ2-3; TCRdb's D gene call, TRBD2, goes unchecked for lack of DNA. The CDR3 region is CASSTPLPDTQYF.